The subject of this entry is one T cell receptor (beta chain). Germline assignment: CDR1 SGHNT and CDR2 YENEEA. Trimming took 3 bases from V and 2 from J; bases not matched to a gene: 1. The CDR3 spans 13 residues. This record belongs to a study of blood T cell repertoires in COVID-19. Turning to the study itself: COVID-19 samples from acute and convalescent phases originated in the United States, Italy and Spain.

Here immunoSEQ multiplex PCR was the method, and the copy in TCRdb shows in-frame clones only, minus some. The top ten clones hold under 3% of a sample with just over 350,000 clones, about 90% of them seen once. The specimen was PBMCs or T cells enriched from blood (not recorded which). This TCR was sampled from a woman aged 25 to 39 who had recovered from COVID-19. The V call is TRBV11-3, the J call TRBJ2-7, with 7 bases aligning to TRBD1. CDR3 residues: CASSLDRTYEQYF. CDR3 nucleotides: TGTGCCAGCAGCTTGGACAGGACCTACGAGCAGTACTTC.